Below are 18 T cell receptor beta chains sequenced from a single sample in a study of Ad26.COV2.S vaccination and SARS-CoV-2 variants. Using immunoSEQ multiplex PCR, the repertoire was profiled, and TCRdb retains in-frame clones only, with some absent. The sample yields approximately 400,000 clones, around 90% seen once. Sample: peripheral blood, taken after recovery from COVID-19. These receptors came from a human donor who had recovered from COVID-19.

The genes are TRBV27 and TRBJ1-1; 11 bases match TRBD1. This CDR3 is built from 15 residues. J was trimmed by 8 bases and V by 6 bases; bases with no gene match: 11. From germline, CDR1 is MNHEY and CDR2 SMNVEV (reference sequence). CDR3: CASRERGQGEAEAFF. CDR3 coding DNA: TGTGCCAGCAGAGAGAGGGGACAGGGGGAGGCAGAAGCTTTCTTT.

Comment on this clone: Other DNA sequences from this sample encode an identical CDR3 as well. The genes are TRBV12-3 or TRBV12-4 and TRBJ1-2; the D is unclear. With 2 bases removed from V and 4 bases from J, the gap between germline ends came to 8 bases. CDR3 length equals 13 residues. CDR3 nucleotides: TGTGCCAGCAGTTTAAACCGACTCTATGGCTACACCTTC. Translating gives CASSLNRLYGYTF.

V usage is TRBV6-5 and J usage is TRBJ1-5; D is perhaps TRBD1 (5 bases). Trimming cost V 5 bases and J 4 bases, with 15 bases left between them. This CDR3 comprises 15 residues. The germline gives CDR1 MNHEY, CDR2 SVGAGI. This CDR3 is CASSNTGLRNQPQHF. CDR3 nucleotides: TGTGCCAGCAGTAATACAGGCCTCAGGAATCAGCCCCAGCATTTT.

The V call is TRBV9, the J call TRBJ1-1, with D perhaps TRBD1 (5 bases). V lost 0 bases and J lost 1, with 10 bases in between. The CDR3 is 15 residues long. Germline V CDR1 and CDR2: SGDLS, YYNGEE. The CDR3 DNA reads TGTGCCAGCAGCGTAGGGGGCGGTGGGAACACTGAAGCTTTCTTT. The encoded protein is CASSVGGGGNTEAFF.

This chain connects TRBV6-2 or TRBV6-3 to TRBJ1-1; the D is unclear. Germline CDR1 is MNHEY and CDR2 is SVGEGT. V gave up 0 bases and J gave up 9 bases, with 14 bases separating them. This CDR3 has 14 amino acids. CDR3 nucleotides: TGTGCCAGCAGTTACTCAGGGTTCCAGTCCCAAGCTTTCTTT. Translating gives CASSYSGFQSQAFF.

This chain links TRBV12-3 or TRBV12-4 with TRBJ1-3; D unclear. The germline V and J ends were trimmed by 8 bases and 4 bases, with 9 bases remaining between them. This CDR3 has 12 residues. CDR3 coding DNA: TGTGCCAGCTCAGGTATAGGAAACACCATATATTTT. Amino acids: CASSGIGNTIYF.

The J gene is TRBJ1-5, the V gene TRBV11-2; TRBD1 matches at 8 bases. CDR3 size: 16 residues. Germline CDR1 and CDR2: SGHAT and FQNNGV. V lost 5 bases, J lost 0 bases, and 6 bases stayed unmatched. This CDR3 reads CASSGRTGYSNQPQHF. Written as DNA, the CDR3 is TGTGCCAGCAGCGGGCGGACAGGGTATAGCAATCAGCCCCAGCATTTT. The full variable domain, rest sourced from reference TRBV11-2 and TRBJ1-5, is EAGVAQSPRYKIIEKRQSVAFWCNPISGHATLYWYQQILGQGPKLLIQFQNNGVVDDSQLPKDRFSAERLKGVDSTLKIQPAKLEDSAVYLCASSGRTGYSNQPQHFGDGTRLSIL.

This chain connects TRBV27 to TRBJ1-1, with 8 positions matching TRBD1. This CDR3 is built from 13 residues. The V and J ends lost 7 bases and 2 bases, in that order; junction bases with no gene match: 3. CDR1 and CDR2 from the germline V gene are MNHEY and SMNVEV (reference sequence). The CDR3 DNA is TGTGCCAGCACCGGACAGGGAAACACTGAAGCTTTCTTT. Its protein product is CASTGQGNTEAFF.

The chain has TRBV5-1 and TRBJ1-3; D is perhaps TRBD1 (5 bases). Deletions cut 3 bases from V and 6 bases from J, with 16 bases between. Germline values: CDR1 SGHRS, CDR2 YFSETQ. The CDR3 totals 15 residues. CDR3 DNA sequence: TGCGCCAGCAGCTCGAACCGGGACGTTGAAAACACCATATATTTT. Residues: CASSSNRDVENTIYF.

This clone is a singleton in its sample. The rearrangement joins TRBV9 to TRBJ1-2; D unresolved. Germline V CDR1 and CDR2: SGDLS, YYNGEE. Trimming took 1 base from V and 2 from J, leaving 3 bases between them. CDR3 length: 12 amino acids. The CDR3 nucleotides are TGTGCCAGCAGCGTACAGAACTATGGCTACACCTTC. Its translation is CASSVQNYGYTF.

There are a few counts of this clone. The chain combines TRBV11-2 with TRBJ2-7, with 8 bases matching TRBD1. The CDR3 length is 14 residues. CDR1 and CDR2 (germline): SGHAT, FQNNGV. V was clipped by 1 base and J by 5 bases; unmatched bases: 4. The CDR3 DNA is TGTGCCAGCAGCTTAGTGCCGGACAGGGACGAGCAGTACTTC. Encoded protein: CASSLVPDRDEQYF.

This clone was detected only once. This chain links TRBV5-6 with TRBJ2-5; 9 nucleotides line up with TRBD1. After removal of 1 base from V and 3 bases from J, the junction contained 10 bases not matched to a gene. The CDR3 is 17 residues long. Germline CDR1 reads SGHDT; CDR2 reads YYEEEE. The CDR3 DNA reads as TGTGCCAGCAGCTTGATGGGACAGGGAATATTGAAAGAGACCCAGTACTTC. It is translated as CASSLMGQGILKETQYF. Full variable domain (remainder filled in from reference TRBV5-6 and TRBJ2-5): DAGVTQSPTHLIKTRGQQVTLRCSPKSGHDTVSWYQQALGQGPQFIFQYYEEEERQRGNFPDRFSGHQFPNYSSELNVNALLLGDSALYLCASSLMGQGILKETQYFGPGTRLLVL.

The J gene is TRBJ1-2, the V gene TRBV7-8; no definite D call. Germline assignment: CDR1 SGHVS and CDR2 FQNEAQ. Trimming left V 2 bases short and J 6 bases short, with 7 bases between. This CDR3 spans 12 amino acids. CDR3 protein: CASSLFPDGYTF. The CDR3, as DNA: TGTGCCAGCAGCTTATTCCCCGATGGCTACACCTTC.

The chain links TRBV27 to TRBJ1-1; 10 positions match TRBD1. V lost 2 bases, J lost 4 bases, and 1 base stayed unmatched. The CDR3 has 14 amino acids. Germline loops: CDR1 MNHEY, CDR2 SMNVEV (reference sequence). CDR3 sequence: CASSLRDRGTEAFF. In nucleotides, the CDR3 is TGTGCCAGCAGTTTAAGGGACAGGGGCACTGAAGCTTTCTTT.

This clone appeared once. The chain uses TRBV6-5 and TRBJ2-7; perhaps TRBD1 as D (5 bases). Germline CDR1 MNHEY, CDR2 SVGAGI. The CDR3 loop spans 13 amino acids. Trimming pared 11 bases from V and 0 bases from J, leaving 14 bases between. The CDR3 here is CAEATGDSYEQYF. CDR3 DNA sequence: TGTGCCGAGGCCACAGGCGACTCCTACGAGCAGTACTTC.

The rearrangement links TRBV9 to TRBJ2-5; D not certain. The CDR3 length is 14 residues. The germline gives CDR1 SGDLS, CDR2 YYNGEE. V was clipped by 5 bases and J by 1 base, with 12 bases between them. DNA of the CDR3: TGTGCCAGCAGTACAGACCCACTCCAAGAGACCCAGTACTTC. Its protein product is CASSTDPLQETQYF.

This rearrangement joins TRBV7-9 to TRBJ1-2, with TRBD1 identical over 7 bases. The CDR3 is 17 residues long. Trimming at V came to 5 bases and at J to 2 bases, leaving 14 bases not matched to a gene. Germline V gives CDR1 SEHNR, CDR2 FQNEAQ (reference sequence). The CDR3 region is CASSEKAGTALNYGYTF. The CDR3 bases are TGTGCCAGCAGCGAAAAAGCCGGGACAGCACTAAACTATGGCTACACCTTC.

The chain joins TRBV7-8 to TRBJ2-2; a possible D gene is TRBD2 (6 bases). V shed 5 bases and J shed 5 bases, with 15 bases lying between them. Germline CDR1 and CDR2: SGHVS and FQNEAQ. CDR3 length: 15 residues. The CDR3 loop reads CASSPYAGRTGELFF. CDR3 DNA: TGTGCCAGCAGCCCCTATGCGGGGAGGACCGGGGAGCTGTTTTTT.